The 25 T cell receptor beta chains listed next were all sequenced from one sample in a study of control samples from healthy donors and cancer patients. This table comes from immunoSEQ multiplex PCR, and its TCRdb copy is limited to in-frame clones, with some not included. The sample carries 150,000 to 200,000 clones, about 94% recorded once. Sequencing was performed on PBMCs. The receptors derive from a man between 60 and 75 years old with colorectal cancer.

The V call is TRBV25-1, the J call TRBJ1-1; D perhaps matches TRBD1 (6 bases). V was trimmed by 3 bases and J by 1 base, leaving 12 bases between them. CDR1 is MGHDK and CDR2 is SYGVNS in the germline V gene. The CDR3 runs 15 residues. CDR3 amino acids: CASSDEGGRNTEAFF. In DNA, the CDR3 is TGTGCCAGCAGTGACGAGGGGGGAAGGAACACTGAAGCTTTCTTT.

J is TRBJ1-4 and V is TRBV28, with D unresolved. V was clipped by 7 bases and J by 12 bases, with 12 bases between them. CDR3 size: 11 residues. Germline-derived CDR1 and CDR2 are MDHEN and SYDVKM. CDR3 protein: CASIRGGQLFF. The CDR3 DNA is TGTGCCAGCATAAGAGGAGGGCAACTGTTTTTT.

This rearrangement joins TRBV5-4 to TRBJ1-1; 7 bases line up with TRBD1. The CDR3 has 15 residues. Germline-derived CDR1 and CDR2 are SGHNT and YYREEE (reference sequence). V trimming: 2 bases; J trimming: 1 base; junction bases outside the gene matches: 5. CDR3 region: CASSFIDRANTEAFF. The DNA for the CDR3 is TGTGCCAGCAGCTTTATTGACAGGGCGAACACTGAAGCTTTCTTT.

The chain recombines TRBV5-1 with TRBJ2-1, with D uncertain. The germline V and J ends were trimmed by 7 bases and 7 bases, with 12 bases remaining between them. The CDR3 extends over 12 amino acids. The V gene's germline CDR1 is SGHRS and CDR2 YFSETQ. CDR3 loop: CASVFSRNEQFF. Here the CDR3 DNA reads TGCGCCAGCGTATTTTCTCGGAATGAGCAGTTCTTC.

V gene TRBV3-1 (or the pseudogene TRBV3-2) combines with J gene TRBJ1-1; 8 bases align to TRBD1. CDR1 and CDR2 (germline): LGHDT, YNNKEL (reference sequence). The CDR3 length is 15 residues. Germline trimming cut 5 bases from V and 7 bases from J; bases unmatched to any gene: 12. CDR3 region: CASSYDRGPYGEAFF. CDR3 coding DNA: TGTGCCAGCAGCTATGACAGGGGACCGTATGGTGAAGCTTTCTTT.

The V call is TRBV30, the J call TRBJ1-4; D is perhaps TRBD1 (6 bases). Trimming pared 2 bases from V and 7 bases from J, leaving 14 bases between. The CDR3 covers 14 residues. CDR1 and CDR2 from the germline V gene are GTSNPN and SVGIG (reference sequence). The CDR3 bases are TGTGCCTGGAGTACCGGCCTGGGGGCTGAAAAACTGTTTTTT. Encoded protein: CAWSTGLGAEKLFF.

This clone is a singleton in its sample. The CDR3 loop reads CASSQGLAPDTQYF. CDR3 nucleotides: TGTGCCAGCAGCCAAGGACTAGCGCCAGATACGCAGTATTTT. The chain recombines TRBV3-1 (or the pseudogene TRBV3-2) with TRBJ2-3; TRBD2 matches 8 bases. J gave up 4 bases and V 1 base, and 1 base lay outside the gene matches. This CDR3 has 14 amino acids. In germline, CDR1 is LGHDT, CDR2 YNNKEL (reference sequence).

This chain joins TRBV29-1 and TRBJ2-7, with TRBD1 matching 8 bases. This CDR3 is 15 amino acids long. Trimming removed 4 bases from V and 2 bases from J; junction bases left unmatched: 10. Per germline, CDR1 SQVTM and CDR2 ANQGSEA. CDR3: CSVALRGRIPYEQYF. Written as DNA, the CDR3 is TGCAGCGTTGCCCTCAGGGGGCGTATACCCTACGAGCAGTACTTC.

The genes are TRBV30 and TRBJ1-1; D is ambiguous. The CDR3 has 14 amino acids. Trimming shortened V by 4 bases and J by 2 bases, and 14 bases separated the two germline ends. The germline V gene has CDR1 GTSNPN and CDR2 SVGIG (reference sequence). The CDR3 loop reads CAWNRGLPNTEAFF. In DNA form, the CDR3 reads TGTGCCTGGAACCGCGGCCTGCCCAACACTGAAGCTTTCTTT. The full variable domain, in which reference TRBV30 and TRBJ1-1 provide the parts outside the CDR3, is SQTIHQWPATLVQPVGSPLSLECTVEGTSNPNLYWYRQAAGRGLQLLFYSVGIGQISSEVPQNLSASRPQDRQFILSSKKLLLSDSGFYLCAWNRGLPNTEAFFGQGTRLTVV.

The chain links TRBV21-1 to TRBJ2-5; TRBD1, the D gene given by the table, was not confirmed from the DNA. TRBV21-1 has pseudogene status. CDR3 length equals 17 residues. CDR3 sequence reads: CASSKVQPGQGRETQYF. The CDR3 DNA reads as TGTGCCAGCAGCAAAGTTCAACCCGGACAGGGTCGGGAGACCCAGTACTTC.

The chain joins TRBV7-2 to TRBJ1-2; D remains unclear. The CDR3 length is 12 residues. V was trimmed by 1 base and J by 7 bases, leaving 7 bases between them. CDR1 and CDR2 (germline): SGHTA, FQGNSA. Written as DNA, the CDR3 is TGTGCCAGCAGCTTAGTACCTGGTGGCTACACCTTC. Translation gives CASSLVPGGYTF.

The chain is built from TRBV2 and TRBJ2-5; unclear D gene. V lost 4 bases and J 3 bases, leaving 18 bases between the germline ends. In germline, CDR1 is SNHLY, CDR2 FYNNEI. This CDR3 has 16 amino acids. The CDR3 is CASSVGPPNFKETQYF. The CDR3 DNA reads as TGTGCCAGCAGTGTGGGTCCGCCGAACTTTAAAGAGACCCAGTACTTC. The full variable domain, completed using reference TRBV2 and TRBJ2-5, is EPEVTQTPSHQVTQMGQEVILRCVPISNHLYFYWYRQILGQKVEFLVSFYNNEISEKSEIFDDQFSVERPDGSNFTLKIRSTKLEDSAMYFCASSVGPPNFKETQYFGPGTRLLVL.

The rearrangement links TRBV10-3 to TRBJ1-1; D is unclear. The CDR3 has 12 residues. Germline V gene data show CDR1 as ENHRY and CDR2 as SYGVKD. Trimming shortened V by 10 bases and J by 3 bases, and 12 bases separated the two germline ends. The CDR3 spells CATRRDDTEAFF. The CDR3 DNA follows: TGTGCCACCCGGAGGGATGACACTGAAGCTTTCTTT.

The CDR3: CASSPLPRDRNPYGYTF. DNA for the CDR3: TGTGCCAGCAGCCCACTCCCCCGAGATCGCAACCCCTATGGCTACACCTTC. The V call is TRBV11-3, the J call TRBJ1-2; D call uncertain. This CDR3 region has 17 residues. From germline, CDR1 is SGHNT and CDR2 YENEEA. V was shortened by 5 bases and J by 4 bases, with 23 bases between the two germline ends.

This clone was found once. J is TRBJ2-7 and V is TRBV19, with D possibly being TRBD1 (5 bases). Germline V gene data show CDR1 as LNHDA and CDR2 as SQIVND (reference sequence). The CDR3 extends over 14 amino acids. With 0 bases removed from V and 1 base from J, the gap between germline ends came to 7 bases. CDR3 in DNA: TGTGCCAGTAGTATAGACAGGGTGTCCTACGAGCAGTACTTC. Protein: CASSIDRVSYEQYF. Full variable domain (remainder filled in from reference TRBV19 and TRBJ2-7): DGGITQSPKYLFRKEGQNVTLSCEQNLNHDAMYWYRQDPGQGLRLIYYSQIVNDFQKGDIAEGYSVSREKKESFPLTVTSAQKNPTAFYLCASSIDRVSYEQYFGPGTRLTVT.

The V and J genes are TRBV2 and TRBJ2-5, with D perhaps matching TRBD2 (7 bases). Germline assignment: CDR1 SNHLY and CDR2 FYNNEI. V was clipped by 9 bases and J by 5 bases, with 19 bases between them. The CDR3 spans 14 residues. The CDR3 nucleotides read TGTGCCAGTAGGACCGGGGGGCGCAGGGAGACCCAGTACTTC. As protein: CASRTGGRRETQYF.

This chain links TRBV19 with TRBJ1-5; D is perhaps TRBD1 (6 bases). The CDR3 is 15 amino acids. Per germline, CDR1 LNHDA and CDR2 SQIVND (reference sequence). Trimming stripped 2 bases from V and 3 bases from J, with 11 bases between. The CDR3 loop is CASSINGQFNQPQHF. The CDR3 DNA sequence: TGTGCCAGTAGTATAAATGGACAGTTCAATCAGCCCCAGCATTTT.

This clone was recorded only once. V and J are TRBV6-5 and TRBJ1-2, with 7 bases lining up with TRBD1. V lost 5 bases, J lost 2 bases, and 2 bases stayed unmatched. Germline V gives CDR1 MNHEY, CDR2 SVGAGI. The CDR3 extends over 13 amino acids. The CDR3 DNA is TGTGCCAGCAGTAAACAGGGGAACTATGGCTACACCTTC. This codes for CASSKQGNYGYTF.

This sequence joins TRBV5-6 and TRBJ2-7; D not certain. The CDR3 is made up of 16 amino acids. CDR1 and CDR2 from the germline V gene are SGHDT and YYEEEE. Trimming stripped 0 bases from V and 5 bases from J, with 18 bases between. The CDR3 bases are TGTGCCAGCAGCTTGGGGGGTTCGGGTACGCGCCACGAGCAGTACTTC. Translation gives CASSLGGSGTRHEQYF.

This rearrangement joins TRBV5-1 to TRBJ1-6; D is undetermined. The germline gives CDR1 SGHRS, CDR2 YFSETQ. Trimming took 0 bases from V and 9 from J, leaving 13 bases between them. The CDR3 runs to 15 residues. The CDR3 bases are TGCGCCAGCAGCTTGGAAGAGGGATTCGGTTCACCCCTCCACTTT. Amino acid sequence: CASSLEEGFGSPLHF.

This CDR3 reads CASSLDARSNAPFF. The CDR3 bases are TGTGCCAGCAGCTTAGATGCCAGGTCGAATGCGCCGTTCTTC. The V and J genes are TRBV7-9 and TRBJ2-1, with D unresolved. Germline V gives CDR1 SEHNR, CDR2 FQNEAQ (reference sequence). Trimming left V 1 base short and J 15 bases short, with 19 bases between. The CDR3 runs 14 residues.

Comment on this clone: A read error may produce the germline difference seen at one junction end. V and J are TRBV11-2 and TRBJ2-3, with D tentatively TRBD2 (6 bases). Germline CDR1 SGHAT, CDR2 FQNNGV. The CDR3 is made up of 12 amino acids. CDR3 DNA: TGTGCCAGCAGCTTAGCCCGGGACTTAGCCAATTGG. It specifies CASSLARDLANW.

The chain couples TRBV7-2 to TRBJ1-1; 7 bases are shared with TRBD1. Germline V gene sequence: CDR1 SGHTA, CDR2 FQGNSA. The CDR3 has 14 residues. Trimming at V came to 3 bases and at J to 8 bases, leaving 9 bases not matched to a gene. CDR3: CASSFGTAVAEAFF. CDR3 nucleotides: TGTGCCAGCAGCTTCGGGACAGCGGTAGCAGAAGCTTTCTTT. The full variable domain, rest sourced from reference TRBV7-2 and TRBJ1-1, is GAGVSQSPSNKVTEKGKDVELRCDPISGHTALYWYRQSLGQGLEFLIYFQGNSAPDKSGLPSDRFSAERTGGSVSTLTIQRTQQEDSAVYLCASSFGTAVAEAFFGQGTRLTVV.

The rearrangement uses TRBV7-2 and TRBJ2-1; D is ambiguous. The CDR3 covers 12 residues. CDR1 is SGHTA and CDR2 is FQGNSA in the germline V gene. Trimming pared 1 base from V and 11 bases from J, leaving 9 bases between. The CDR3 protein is CASSLEGLKQFF. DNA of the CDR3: TGTGCCAGCAGCTTAGAGGGCCTAAAGCAGTTCTTC.

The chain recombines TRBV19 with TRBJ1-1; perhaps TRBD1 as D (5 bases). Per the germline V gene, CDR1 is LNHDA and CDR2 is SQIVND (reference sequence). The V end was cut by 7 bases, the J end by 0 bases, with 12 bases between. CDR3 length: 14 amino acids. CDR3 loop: CASTPGRLNTEAFF. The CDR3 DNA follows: TGTGCCAGTACCCCGGGACGCTTGAACACTGAAGCTTTCTTT.